This T cell receptor beta chain was obtained from a study of tumour-infiltrating T cells in Burkitt lymphoma. Study-level background: This cohort included all epidemiological subtypes of Burkitt lymphoma. Survival, overall and progression-free, tracked with productive clonality.

The CDR3 runs to 14 residues. Germline loops: CDR1 GTSNPN, CDR2 SVGIG (reference sequence). V lost 3 bases to trimming and J lost 0 bases, with 6 bases between them. Only in-frame clones appear in the TCRdb table, and some are missing; sequencing was by immunoSEQ multiplex PCR. The data show approximately 46,000 clones, around 31% seen once. The TCR comes from a human donor with Burkitt lymphoma. Sequenced: tumor tissue. V usage is TRBV30 and J usage is TRBJ1-6; no reliable D call. The CDR3 bases are TGTGCCTGGAGGATGGACTCCTATAATTCACCCCTCCACTTT. Protein sequence: CAWRMDSYNSPLHF.